The rows below give T cell receptor beta chains drawn from one sample of a study of T cells in localized non-small cell lung cancer. Sequenced by immunoSEQ multiplex PCR; TCRdb stores in-frame clones only, minus some. The sample has about 31,000 clones; 80% to 90% are singletons. The sample in question was peripheral blood, obtained before any cancer treatment. The receptor source for this set is a woman aged 35-75 years with stage I lung adenocarcinoma. The CDR3 runs from the conserved cysteine through the conserved F or W. The order of the fields is CDR3 DNA, CDR3 protein, D gene, clone size, V gene, J gene. A D gene is named only where the DNA matches it firmly. Expanded clones get a size class; other rows say once, few or many, or leave the size out.

cdr3_nt: TGTGCCAGGGCAGAGTCGGGCAATCAGCCCCAGCATTTT
cdr3_aa: CARAESGNQPQHF
d_call: NA
clone_size: NA
v_call: TRBV6-7
j_call: TRBJ1-5

cdr3_nt: TGTGCCAGTAGTTGGGGACTAGCGTATGAGCAGTTCTTC
cdr3_aa: CASSWGLAYEQFF
d_call: TRBD2
clone_size: NA
v_call: TRBV19
j_call: TRBJ2-1

cdr3_nt: TGTGCCAGCAGTCAGGACCTATACAATGAGCAGTTCTTC
cdr3_aa: CASSQDLYNEQFF
d_call: NA
clone_size: NA
v_call: TRBV28
j_call: TRBJ2-1

cdr3_nt: TGTGCCAGTGGGAGGGCTAGCTCCTACAATGAGCAGTTCTTC
cdr3_aa: CASGRASSYNEQFF
d_call: TRBD2
clone_size: NA
v_call: TRBV9
j_call: TRBJ2-1

cdr3_nt: TGTGCCACCAGAGACAGGGAGGACACCGGGGAGCTGTTTTTT
cdr3_aa: CATRDREDTGELFF
d_call: NA
clone_size: NA
v_call: TRBV15
j_call: TRBJ2-2

cdr3_nt: TGCGCCAGCAGCTTGTTCCGACACAACCACACTGAAGCTTTCTTT
cdr3_aa: CASSLFRHNHTEAFF
d_call: NA
clone_size: NA
v_call: TRBV5-1
j_call: TRBJ1-1

cdr3_nt: TGTGCCAGCAGTTACTTTGACCGGTACGAGCAGTACTTC
cdr3_aa: CASSYFDRYEQYF
d_call: NA
clone_size: NA
v_call: TRBV6-6
j_call: TRBJ2-7

cdr3_nt: TGTGCCAGCTCACCACGGGAAAGCGGGAGCTCCTACGAGCAGTACTTC
cdr3_aa: CASSPRESGSSYEQYF
d_call: TRBD2
clone_size: NA
v_call: TRBV18
j_call: TRBJ2-7

cdr3_nt: TGCGCCAGCACCGCGACAGGGGGCGCCTACAATGAGCAGTTCTTC
cdr3_aa: CASTATGGAYNEQFF
d_call: TRBD1
clone_size: NA
v_call: TRBV5-1
j_call: TRBJ2-1

cdr3_nt: TGTGCCAGCAGCTCCCAGACAGGGGGCCTAGACGAGCAGTACTTC
cdr3_aa: CASSSQTGGLDEQYF
d_call: TRBD1
clone_size: NA
v_call: TRBV7-2
j_call: TRBJ2-7

cdr3_nt: TGTGCCTGGAGCCGAGGGGGGGGGAATGAGCAGTTCTTC
cdr3_aa: CAWSRGGGNEQFF
d_call: NA
clone_size: NA
v_call: TRBV30
j_call: TRBJ2-1

cdr3_nt: TGTGCCAGCAGTTCCGGGACCCCGGCAGATACGCAGTATTTT
cdr3_aa: CASSSGTPADTQYF
d_call: NA
clone_size: NA
v_call: TRBV28
j_call: TRBJ2-3

cdr3_nt: TGTGCCAGCAGCCCGGGGCAGGGGGGGTCCTACGAGCAGTACTTC
cdr3_aa: CASSPGQGGSYEQYF
d_call: NA
clone_size: NA
v_call: TRBV7-6
j_call: TRBJ2-7

cdr3_nt: TGTGCCAGCAGCCAAGATAGGGCCAGCGGGAGGGATACGCAGTATTTT
cdr3_aa: CASSQDRASGRDTQYF
d_call: TRBD2
clone_size: NA
v_call: TRBV4-2
j_call: TRBJ2-3

cdr3_nt: TGTGCCAGCAGCCTAGGGACAGGGGGCCCTCAGCCCCAGCATTTT
cdr3_aa: CASSLGTGGPQPQHF
d_call: TRBD1
clone_size: NA
v_call: TRBV7-9
j_call: TRBJ1-5

cdr3_nt: TGTGCCACCAGCTCCCGGACTAGCACAGATACGCAGTATTTT
cdr3_aa: CATSSRTSTDTQYF
d_call: NA
clone_size: NA
v_call: TRBV15
j_call: TRBJ2-3

cdr3_nt: TGTGCCAGCAGCTGGCTAGCGGGAGGCCCATACAATGAGCAGTTCTTC
cdr3_aa: CASSWLAGGPYNEQFF
d_call: TRBD2
clone_size: NA
v_call: TRBV5-4
j_call: TRBJ2-1

cdr3_nt: TGTGCCACCTCCGTACGGGACCAAGAGACCCAGTACTTC
cdr3_aa: CATSVRDQETQYF
d_call: NA
clone_size: NA
v_call: TRBV18
j_call: TRBJ2-5

cdr3_nt: TGTGCCAGCAGCCAAGGAGACAAGCCCTATGAGCAGTTCTTC
cdr3_aa: CASSQGDKPYEQFF
d_call: NA
clone_size: NA
v_call: TRBV4-2
j_call: TRBJ2-1

cdr3_nt: TGTGCCAGCAGCCTCCGGGGCAGGGGAGGAGATACGCAGTATTTT
cdr3_aa: CASSLRGRGGDTQYF
d_call: NA
clone_size: NA
v_call: TRBV14
j_call: TRBJ2-3

cdr3_nt: TGTGCCAGCAGCTTAATGGCGGGAGGGTCCTACAATGAGCAGTTCTTC
cdr3_aa: CASSLMAGGSYNEQFF
d_call: TRBD2
clone_size: NA
v_call: TRBV7-3
j_call: TRBJ2-1

cdr3_nt: TGCGCCAGCAGCAAGCAGGGGACGGATGGGAAAAATGAGCAGTTCTTC
cdr3_aa: CASSKQGTDGKNEQFF
d_call: NA
clone_size: NA
v_call: TRBV4-3
j_call: TRBJ2-1

cdr3_nt: TGTGCCAGCAGTCAGACAGTAAACAATGAGCAGTTCTTC
cdr3_aa: CASSQTVNNEQFF
d_call: NA
clone_size: once
v_call: TRBV6-5
j_call: TRBJ2-1

cdr3_nt: TGCGCCAGCAGCCAAGTTGGTAGCGGGGGTTTATACAATGAGCAGTTCTTC
cdr3_aa: CASSQVGSGGLYNEQFF
d_call: TRBD2
clone_size: NA
v_call: TRBV4-3
j_call: TRBJ2-1

cdr3_nt: TGTGCCAGCAGCGTAGCTGGCAGGACTAGAGGGGAGCTGTTTTTT
cdr3_aa: CASSVAGRTRGELFF
d_call: TRBD2
clone_size: NA
v_call: TRBV9
j_call: TRBJ2-2

cdr3_nt: TGCAGCAGCGGGCTTTATGGTTCAGATACGCAGTATTTT
cdr3_aa: CSSGLYGSDTQYF
d_call: NA
clone_size: NA
v_call: TRBV29-1
j_call: TRBJ2-3

cdr3_nt: TGTGCCAGCAGCTCCGGGACAGGGGTTTTTCCCCAGCATTTT
cdr3_aa: CASSSGTGVFPQHF
d_call: TRBD1
clone_size: once
v_call: TRBV7-9
j_call: TRBJ1-5

cdr3_nt: TGTGCCAGCAGCCTCGTGGAGTTGGGCTACGAGCAGTACTTC
cdr3_aa: CASSLVELGYEQYF
d_call: NA
clone_size: NA
v_call: TRBV6-1
j_call: TRBJ2-7

cdr3_nt: TGTGCCAGCCTCCCGGGACAGGGGATCACAGATACGCAGTATTTT
cdr3_aa: CASLPGQGITDTQYF
d_call: TRBD1
clone_size: once
v_call: TRBV27
j_call: TRBJ2-3

cdr3_nt: TGTGCCAGCAGCTTAGCGGGAATAGCGGGGGGGGTAGATACGCAGTATTTT
cdr3_aa: CASSLAGIAGGVDTQYF
d_call: TRBD2
clone_size: NA
v_call: TRBV7-2
j_call: TRBJ2-3

cdr3_nt: TGTGCCAGTAGTATAGCCCAGGGGGCGTGGGATACGCAGTATTTT
cdr3_aa: CASSIAQGAWDTQYF
d_call: TRBD1
clone_size: NA
v_call: TRBV19
j_call: TRBJ2-3

cdr3_nt: TGTGCCAGCAGCTTAACAGACCTAAACAATGAGCAGTTCTTC
cdr3_aa: CASSLTDLNNEQFF
d_call: NA
clone_size: NA
v_call: TRBV7-3
j_call: TRBJ2-1

cdr3_nt: TGTGCCACCAGCAGAGAGATATTGGTAGACCCGAGGGAAAAACTGTTTTTT
cdr3_aa: CATSREILVDPREKLFF
d_call: NA
clone_size: NA
v_call: TRBV15
j_call: TRBJ1-4

cdr3_nt: TGCAGCGTTGAAGGCGGGGTCGCCTACGAGCAGTACTTC
cdr3_aa: CSVEGGVAYEQYF
d_call: NA
clone_size: NA
v_call: TRBV29-1
j_call: TRBJ2-7

cdr3_nt: TGTGCCAGCAGCTTAGAAGTGGGAGGCCCCAATCAGCCCCAGCATTTT
cdr3_aa: CASSLEVGGPNQPQHF
d_call: NA
clone_size: NA
v_call: TRBV11-1
j_call: TRBJ1-5

cdr3_nt: TGTGCCTGGAGTGTACCTCTCTATGGCTACACCTTC
cdr3_aa: CAWSVPLYGYTF
d_call: NA
clone_size: NA
v_call: TRBV30
j_call: TRBJ1-2

cdr3_nt: TGTGCTAGTGGTTTTTCGCGGGACAGGGGGCCCAATGAGCAGTTCTTC
cdr3_aa: CASGFSRDRGPNEQFF
d_call: TRBD1
clone_size: few
v_call: TRBV12-5
j_call: TRBJ2-1

cdr3_nt: TGTGCCAGCTCTGTCGGGCCCTTAGAGGGGCAGTACTTC
cdr3_aa: CASSVGPLEGQYF
d_call: NA
clone_size: NA
v_call: TRBV2
j_call: TRBJ2-7

cdr3_nt: TGTGCCAGCAGCTCAACTCGGGTCGAGCAGTACTTC
cdr3_aa: CASSSTRVEQYF
d_call: NA
clone_size: NA
v_call: TRBV14
j_call: TRBJ2-7

cdr3_nt: TGTGCCAGCAGCTTAGAAGGACTAAACGGGGAGCTGTTTTTT
cdr3_aa: CASSLEGLNGELFF
d_call: NA
clone_size: NA
v_call: TRBV7-9
j_call: TRBJ2-2

cdr3_nt: TGTGCCAGCAGTTTATCGATATCTGGCAGGGCGTATGGCTACACCTTC
cdr3_aa: CASSLSISGRAYGYTF
d_call: NA
clone_size: NA
v_call: TRBV27
j_call: TRBJ1-2

cdr3_nt: TGTGCCAGCAGCTTAGCGCGGAGGGGAAACACTGAAGCTTTCTTT
cdr3_aa: CASSLARRGNTEAFF
d_call: NA
clone_size: NA
v_call: TRBV7-9
j_call: TRBJ1-1

cdr3_nt: TGTGCCAGTAGTATAGGACAGGGGTCCACTGGGGCCAACGTCCTGACTTTC
cdr3_aa: CASSIGQGSTGANVLTF
d_call: TRBD1
clone_size: NA
v_call: TRBV19
j_call: TRBJ2-6

cdr3_nt: TGTGCCAGCAGCTTCCCCTGGGGGAGGGGCAATGAGCAGTTCTTC
cdr3_aa: CASSFPWGRGNEQFF
d_call: TRBD2
clone_size: once
v_call: TRBV5-4
j_call: TRBJ2-1

cdr3_nt: TGTGCCAGCAGTAGGGAGAAGGACACTGAAGCTTTCTTT
cdr3_aa: CASSREKDTEAFF
d_call: NA
clone_size: NA
v_call: TRBV28
j_call: TRBJ1-1

cdr3_nt: TGCGCCAGCAGCAAGGACAGTTACAATGAGCAGTTCTTC
cdr3_aa: CASSKDSYNEQFF
d_call: NA
clone_size: NA
v_call: TRBV5-1
j_call: TRBJ2-1

cdr3_nt: TGTGCCAGCAGTTCCCTCGACAGTGCTTCTAACTATGGCTACACCTTC
cdr3_aa: CASSSLDSASNYGYTF
d_call: NA
clone_size: NA
v_call: TRBV6-5
j_call: TRBJ1-2

cdr3_nt: TGTGCCAGCAGCTTGGGCCAACGGTTAGCGGGGGGGCTTGGAGATACGCAGTATTTT
cdr3_aa: CASSLGQRLAGGLGDTQYF
d_call: TRBD2
clone_size: NA
v_call: TRBV13
j_call: TRBJ2-3

cdr3_nt: TGTGCCAGCAGCTTAATAGGGCTGAGGATCGCTTTCTTT
cdr3_aa: CASSLIGLRIAFF
d_call: NA
clone_size: NA
v_call: TRBV13
j_call: TRBJ1-1

cdr3_nt: TGCAGCGCCCCTGAGGGGGTGGTAGCGGGAGTCCTGGGGCAGTTCTTC
cdr3_aa: CSAPEGVVAGVLGQFF
d_call: TRBD2
clone_size: NA
v_call: TRBV29-1
j_call: TRBJ2-1

cdr3_nt: TGCGCCAGCAGCCCCGGGGACGCATTAGGGTCTGAAGCTTTCTTT
cdr3_aa: CASSPGDALGSEAFF
d_call: NA
clone_size: few
v_call: TRBV4-1
j_call: TRBJ1-1

cdr3_nt: TGTGCCAGCAGCTTCGGGACAGCCAATTCACCCCTCCACTTT
cdr3_aa: CASSFGTANSPLHF
d_call: TRBD1
clone_size: NA
v_call: TRBV6-6
j_call: TRBJ1-6

cdr3_nt: TGTGCCAGCAGCTTAGATGGTAACGTGTACGGGACCGGGGAGCTGTTTTTT
cdr3_aa: CASSLDGNVYGTGELFF
d_call: NA
clone_size: NA
v_call: TRBV7-9
j_call: TRBJ2-2

cdr3_nt: TGTGCCAGCAGTTTATCGTTTCGGGGGATCGCTGGAAACACCATATATTTT
cdr3_aa: CASSLSFRGIAGNTIYF
d_call: NA
clone_size: NA
v_call: TRBV27
j_call: TRBJ1-3

cdr3_nt: TGTGCCAGCAAGCTGCGAGGGAGGAACCTCGGTGAGCAGTACTTC
cdr3_aa: CASKLRGRNLGEQYF
d_call: NA
clone_size: NA
v_call: TRBV28
j_call: TRBJ2-7

cdr3_nt: TGTGCCAGCAGGGGACAGGGGGGAGGCTACGAGCAGTACTTC
cdr3_aa: CASRGQGGGYEQYF
d_call: TRBD1
clone_size: once
v_call: TRBV28
j_call: TRBJ2-7

cdr3_nt: TGTGCCAGCAGCTTGGACGGACTTAAGGGTCCAGATACGCAGTATTTT
cdr3_aa: CASSLDGLKGPDTQYF
d_call: NA
clone_size: once
v_call: TRBV5-5
j_call: TRBJ2-3